This section outlines one TCR beta chain sequence together with its context. The antigen is not known. This entry comes from a study of cytomegalovirus exposure and HLA in healthy donors. PCR involved 60 Vbeta and 13 Jbeta primers. Clones were sequenced by immunoSEQ multiplex PCR, and TCRdb holds only the in-frame ones, with some missing. The top ten clones hold 0.24% of a sample with 95,000 to 150,000 clones, 80% of them seen once. Study-wide findings and caveats: Reportedly, diagnosis of cytomegalovirus status by the classifier showed high specificity and sensitivity.

J lost 3 bases, V lost 5 bases, and 9 bases had no gene match. The CDR3 covers 16 residues. Germline loops: CDR1 SGHTA, CDR2 FQGNSA. The chain joins TRBV7-2 to TRBJ2-7, with 11 nucleotides matching TRBD2. Sequencing used PBMCs. This receptor was identified in a man in his forties or fifties in good health and CMV-seronegative. The CDR3 DNA reads TGTGCCAGCAGCCCCCAGGGACTAGCGGACCACTACGAGCAGTACTTC. Encoded protein: CASSPQGLADHYEQYF.